The 29 T cell receptor beta chains given below trace back to one sample, sequenced in a study of cytotoxic CD8 clonotypes in ibrutinib-treated CLL. Only in-frame clones appear in the TCRdb table, and some are missing; sequencing was by immunoSEQ multiplex PCR. The table has 300,000 to 400,000 clones, roughly 67% seen once. The material was PBMCs, obtained after 36 months of ibrutinib treatment. These receptors all come from a human donor with chronic lymphocytic leukemia.

The chain recombines TRBV5-1 with TRBJ1-1, with D hard to call. CDR1 and CDR2 (germline): SGHRS, YFSETQ. Trimming stripped 0 bases from V and 0 bases from J, with 9 bases between. The CDR3 sequence is 15 residues long. CDR3 nucleotide sequence: TGCGCCAGCAGCTTGGTCCTGGGAGTGAACACTGAAGCTTTCTTT. It specifies CASSLVLGVNTEAFF.

This chain links TRBV10-3 with TRBJ2-1; D is uncertain. Between the trimmed V and J ends, which lost 4 bases and 8 bases, there was a span of 6 bases. This CDR3 has 11 residues. The germline V gene has CDR1 ENHRY and CDR2 SYGVKD. CDR3 residues: CAISASHEQFF. The CDR3 bases are TGTGCCATCAGTGCCTCCCATGAGCAGTTCTTC.

The genes are TRBV28 and TRBJ2-5; possibly TRBD1 for D (6 bases). Germline V CDR1 and CDR2: MDHEN, SYDVKM. This CDR3 contains 14 residues. V was pared by 7 bases and J by 12 bases, with 24 bases between. The CDR3 region is CASTLTGPLKKKYF. CDR3 nucleotides: TGTGCCAGCACCCTCACAGGGCCCCTAAAGAAGAAGTACTTC.

The rearrangement uses TRBV7-6 and TRBJ2-1; 7 bases line up with TRBD1. V was pared by 2 bases and J by 7 bases, with 14 bases of the junction left unmatched. Germline CDR1 SGHVS, CDR2 FNYEAQ. This CDR3 is built from 17 residues. DNA for the CDR3: TGTGCCAGCAGCTTAAGGGGTCCAGGGGGTGTGAAGAATGAGCAGTTCTTC. This codes for CASSLRGPGGVKNEQFF.

In its sample, this clone was seen a few times. The chain joins TRBV7-9 to TRBJ2-7; 9 positions match TRBD1. The ends lost 11 bases at V and 2 bases at J; junction bases unmatched: 10. The CDR3 length is 14 residues. The V gene's germline CDR1 is SEHNR and CDR2 FQNEAQ (reference sequence). CDR3 coding DNA: TGTGCCCAGACCCCAGGACAGGGGACCTACGAGCAGTACTTC. Its protein is CAQTPGQGTYEQYF.

The gene calls are TRBV10-1 and TRBJ1-1; the D is unclear. In germline, CDR1 is WNHNN, CDR2 SYGVQD (reference sequence). This CDR3 is built from 13 residues. V gave up 5 bases and J gave up 2 bases, with 9 bases separating them. The CDR3: CASSLQDNTEAFF. The CDR3 DNA is TGCGCCAGCAGTTTACAAGATAACACTGAAGCTTTCTTT.

This clone was picked up a small number of times. This sequence joins TRBV5-6 and TRBJ2-3; D call uncertain. Trimming shortened V by 0 bases and J by 3 bases, and 5 bases separated the two germline ends. CDR1 is SGHDT and CDR2 is YYEEEE in the germline V gene. This CDR3 region has 13 residues. In nucleotides, the CDR3 is TGTGCCAGCAGCTTGGGAGAGACAGATACGCAGTATTTT. Translating gives CASSLGETDTQYF.

The CDR3 bases are TGTGCCAGTGGGTCGGGGGGGAGCTACGAGCAGTACTTC. It is translated as CASGSGGSYEQYF. The rearrangement links TRBV19 to TRBJ2-7, with TRBD2 identical over 8 bases. This CDR3 region has 13 residues. The trim removed 8 bases at V and 3 bases at J, leaving 6 bases unmatched. Germline V lookup: CDR1 LNHDA, CDR2 SQIVND (reference sequence). The full variable domain, with the rest looked up from reference TRBV19 and TRBJ2-7, is DGGITQSPKYLFRKEGQNVTLSCEQNLNHDAMYWYRQDPGQGLRLIYYSQIVNDFQKGDIAEGYSVSREKKESFPLTVTSAQKNPTAFYLCASGSGGSYEQYFGPGTRLTVT.

This chain's CDR3 is CASSSALSRDTIYF. The CDR3 DNA reads as TGTGCCAGCAGTTCCGCCTTATCAAGGGACACCATATATTTT. V usage is TRBV6-5 and J usage is TRBJ1-3; no firm D call. This CDR3 comprises 14 residues. Germline-derived CDR1 and CDR2 are MNHEY and SVGAGI. V was shortened by 4 bases and J by 8 bases, with 15 bases between the two germline ends.

The chain employs TRBV19 and TRBJ2-1, with 9 bases identical to TRBD2. The CDR3 totals 17 residues. Unmatched junction bases numbered 8, after V lost 1 base and J lost 4 bases. Germline lookup yields CDR1 LNHDA and CDR2 SQIVND (reference sequence). The CDR3 DNA is TGTGCCAGTAGTATAGGCCTTAGCGGGAGTATGTACAATGAGCAGTTCTTC. Protein sequence: CASSIGLSGSMYNEQFF.

The V gene is TRBV28, the J gene TRBJ1-2; weak D call: TRBD1 (6 bases). This CDR3 region has 15 residues. Germline-derived CDR1 and CDR2 are MDHEN and SYDVKM. Trimming cost V 7 bases and J 7 bases, with 22 bases left between them. The CDR3 is CASTSPGDLLGGYTF. CDR3 nucleotide sequence: TGTGCCAGCACCTCCCCAGGGGACCTCCTCGGTGGCTACACCTTC.

The chain joins TRBV28 to TRBJ2-4; D is ambiguous. V was cut by 4 bases and J by 2 bases, with 15 bases left in between. Germline V CDR1 and CDR2: MDHEN, SYDVKM. The CDR3 extends over 16 amino acids. The CDR3 protein is CASSSLGFASKNIQYF. The CDR3 DNA reads TGTGCCAGCAGTTCCCTAGGGTTCGCGTCCAAAAACATTCAGTACTTC.

With regard to this clone: The same CDR3 can be traced to other DNA sequences in this sample. This chain connects TRBV5-1 to TRBJ2-7; TRBD1 aligns across 8 bases. Per the germline V gene, CDR1 is SGHRS and CDR2 is YFSETQ. With V trimmed by 0 bases and J by 4 bases, 3 bases remained unmatched. This CDR3 contains 14 residues. The CDR3 sequence: CASSLGTGGYEQYF. CDR3 nucleotide sequence: TGCGCCAGCAGCTTGGGTACAGGGGGTTACGAGCAGTACTTC.

This clone showed up just a few times. The gene calls are TRBV27 and TRBJ1-2; 8 nucleotides align to TRBD1. J gave up 8 bases and V 2 bases, and 4 bases lay outside the gene matches. The CDR3 spans 13 residues. CDR1 is MNHEY, CDR2 SMNVEV, per germline (reference sequence). Here the CDR3 DNA reads TGTGCCAGCAGTTTACAGACAGGGGAGGGCTACACCTTC. Its protein is CASSLQTGEGYTF.

The chain uses TRBV2 and TRBJ2-6; no definite D call. Germline V gene data show CDR1 as SNHLY and CDR2 as FYNNEI. The CDR3 contains 13 residues. V shed 11 bases and J shed 4 bases, with 12 bases lying between them. The CDR3 DNA sequence: TGTGCCGGTACGAGTCTGGGGGCCAACGTCCTGACTTTC. Amino acids: CAGTSLGANVLTF.

The V call is TRBV11-3, the J call TRBJ2-2; D might be TRBD1 (6 bases). Trimming shortened V by 4 bases and J by 3 bases, and 15 bases separated the two germline ends. Germline V gene data show CDR1 as SGHNT and CDR2 as YENEEA. The CDR3 spans 16 residues. As DNA, the CDR3 is TGTGCCAGCAGCTCACCCAGGGACATCGACACCGGGGAGCTGTTTTTT. Amino acids: CASSSPRDIDTGELFF.

The rearrangement links TRBV25-1 to TRBJ1-2, with a weak D call TRBD1 (6 bases). Germline CDR1 and CDR2: MGHDK and SYGVNS. V gave up 2 bases and J gave up 5 bases, with 12 bases separating them. The CDR3 is 14 amino acids. CDR3 in amino acids: CASSELQGVYGYTF. The CDR3 nucleotides read TGTGCCAGCAGTGAACTACAGGGAGTGTATGGCTACACCTTC.

J is TRBJ2-1 and V is TRBV15, with a tentative D call TRBD2 (5 bases). Germline lookup yields CDR1 LNHNV and CDR2 YYDKDF (reference sequence). The V end lost 8 bases, the J end lost 0 bases, and 11 bases lay between the germline ends. The CDR3 has 14 amino acids. The CDR3 here is CATDRGTSYNEQFF. In DNA form, the CDR3 reads TGTGCCACCGATCGGGGTACCTCCTACAATGAGCAGTTCTTC.

This clone showed up just a few times. This chain connects TRBV28 to TRBJ2-7, with D tentatively TRBD1 or TRBD2 (5 bases each). The CDR3 covers 15 residues. Trimming left V 4 bases short and J 3 bases short, with 16 bases between. Germline V gives CDR1 MDHEN, CDR2 SYDVKM. The CDR3 region is CASSSNRRWLYEQYF. CDR3 DNA sequence: TGTGCCAGCAGTTCTAACAGGAGGTGGCTCTACGAGCAGTACTTC. Supplemented by reference TRBV28 and TRBJ2-7, the full variable domain reads DVKVTQSSRYLVKRTGEKVFLECVQDMDHENMFWYRQDPGLGLRLIYFSYDVKMKEKGDIPEGYSVSREKKERFSLILESASTNQTSMYLCASSSNRRWLYEQYFGPGTRLTVT.

V gene TRBV29-1 combines with J gene TRBJ2-2; D not certain. The V end was cut by 3 bases, the J end by 1 base, with 6 bases between. In germline, CDR1 is SQVTM, CDR2 ANQGSEA. CDR3 length: 13 residues. The DNA for the CDR3 is TGCAGCGTTGAGACGGAGAACACCGGGGAGCTGTTTTTT. It yields the protein CSVETENTGELFF.

V usage is TRBV29-1 and J usage is TRBJ1-1; no clear D. CDR1 is SQVTM, CDR2 ANQGSEA, per germline. Deletions cut 7 bases from V and 1 base from J, with 10 bases between. The CDR3 has 12 amino acids. The CDR3 DNA reads as TGCAGCGCCAGCAGCTGGAACACTGAAGCTTTCTTT. Protein: CSASSWNTEAFF.

CDR3 residues: CASSPRRGVVEQYF. DNA for the CDR3: TGTGCCAGCAGCCCCCGGCGGGGAGTGGTGGAGCAGTACTTC. V is TRBV5-5 and J is TRBJ2-7; possibly TRBD2 for D (6 bases). The CDR3 spans 14 residues. V lost 4 bases and J 7 bases, leaving 18 bases between the germline ends. Germline values: CDR1 SGHKS, CDR2 YYEKEE (reference sequence).

This sequence joins TRBV5-5 and TRBJ2-2, with a weak D call TRBD1 (6 bases). Germline V gene lookup returns CDR1 SGHKS and CDR2 YYEKEE (reference sequence). V was pared by 4 bases and J by 3 bases, with 16 bases between. The CDR3 sequence is 16 residues long. Written as DNA, the CDR3 is TGTGCCAGCAGCCGCAGGGGCGTCCTCGACACCGGGGAGCTGTTTTTT. Amino acids: CASSRRGVLDTGELFF.

The chain links TRBV7-9 to TRBJ1-2; TRBD1 might be the D (6 bases). V gave up 5 bases and J gave up 0 bases, with 10 bases separating them. The CDR3 sequence is 14 residues long. Germline V CDR1 and CDR2: SEHNR, FQNEAQ (reference sequence). The CDR3 is CASSPDRANYGYTF. In DNA form, the CDR3 reads TGTGCCAGCAGCCCGGACAGAGCTAACTATGGCTACACCTTC.

The rearrangement links TRBV7-9 to TRBJ2-3, with D tentatively TRBD2 (5 bases). Germline CDR1 SEHNR, CDR2 FQNEAQ (reference sequence). With 6 bases removed from V and 0 bases from J, the gap between germline ends came to 19 bases. This CDR3 has 17 residues. Here the CDR3 DNA reads TGTGCCAGCAGATCTTCTATCAAGCGGCGTAGCACAGATACGCAGTATTTT. Translation gives CASRSSIKRRSTDTQYF.

V is TRBV19 and J is TRBJ2-7, with D uncertain. The CDR3 length is 15 residues. In germline, CDR1 is LNHDA, CDR2 SQIVND (reference sequence). The V end lost 2 bases, the J end lost 0 bases, and 11 bases lay between the germline ends. This CDR3 reads CASSIRARTSYEQYF. CDR3 nucleotides: TGTGCCAGTAGTATACGGGCCCGGACCTCCTACGAGCAGTACTTC. Complete variable domain (other parts from reference TRBV19 and TRBJ2-7): DGGITQSPKYLFRKEGQNVTLSCEQNLNHDAMYWYRQDPGQGLRLIYYSQIVNDFQKGDIAEGYSVSREKKESFPLTVTSAQKNPTAFYLCASSIRARTSYEQYFGPGTRLTVT.

The chain carries TRBV28 and TRBJ2-7; 8 nucleotides agree with TRBD2. CDR3 length: 15 amino acids. With 7 bases clipped from V and 0 bases from J, the junction kept 8 bases outside the gene matches. The germline gives CDR1 MDHEN, CDR2 SYDVKM. CDR3 sequence: CASIRRGTSSYEQYF. The CDR3 DNA is TGTGCCAGCATCAGGAGGGGGACTAGCTCCTACGAGCAGTACTTC.

This rearrangement joins TRBV5-7 to TRBJ2-7; weak D call: TRBD1 (6 bases). TRBV5-7 is treated as an ORF (open reading frame) with a function not yet certain. The CDR3 is 15 amino acids. The V and J ends lost 3 bases and 4 bases respectively, with 17 bases between them. The CDR3 is CASSSDRPPQYEQYF. In nucleotides, the CDR3 is TGTGCCAGCAGCTCCGACAGGCCTCCCCAATACGAGCAGTACTTC.

V and J are TRBV29-1 and TRBJ2-1; weak D call: TRBD2 (5 bases). The V end was cut by 0 bases, the J end by 7 bases, with 22 bases between. Looked up from germline, CDR1 is SQVTM and CDR2 is ANQGSEA. The CDR3 has 17 residues. CDR3 sequence (DNA): TGCAGCGTTGAAGATCGGCCCGGACTGGTCTCCCGAAATGAGCAGTTCTTC. Translating gives CSVEDRPGLVSRNEQFF.